This T cell receptor beta chain was observed in a study of blood T cell repertoires in COVID-19. The CDR3 length is 19 residues. Germline CDR1 reads SEHNR; CDR2 reads FQNEAQ (reference sequence). Trimming left V 0 bases short and J 2 bases short, with 23 bases between. The table came from immunoSEQ multiplex PCR; TCRdb's copy has only in-frame clones and leaves some out. The table has roughly 280,000 clones, around nine tenths seen once; the top ten hold approximately 2%. The material sequenced was peripheral blood. The genes are TRBV7-9 and TRBJ2-7; tentatively, D is TRBD2 (6 bases). The TCR originated in a man under 40 with active or convalescent COVID-19. CDR3 region: CASSLAYSRREKGPYEQYF. Here the CDR3 DNA reads TGTGCCAGCAGCTTAGCGTACTCTAGGAGGGAGAAAGGGCCCTACGAGCAGTACTTC. Using reference TRBV7-9 and TRBJ2-7 for the parts outside the CDR3, the full variable domain is DTGVSQNPRHKITKRGQNVTFRCDPISEHNRLYWYRQTLGQGPEFLTYFQNEAQLEKSRLLSDRFSAERPKGSFSTLEIQRTEQGDSAMYLCASSLAYSRREKGPYEQYFGPGTRLTVT.